This entry lists 32 T cell receptor beta chains sequenced from one sample in a study of blood T cell repertoires in COVID-19. Sequenced by immunoSEQ multiplex PCR; TCRdb stores in-frame clones only, minus some. The sample comprises about 140,000 clones, more than 80% of which are singletons, and 8% to 13% rests with the top ten. Sequencing was done on a sample of peripheral blood. Receptors originate from a woman older than 75 with acute or convalescent COVID-19.

Written as DNA, the CDR3 is TGTGCCAGCAGCCAACCGAGGAGGGGCACACTCTCTGGAAACACCATATATTTT. Protein product: CASSQPRRGTLSGNTIYF. The chain carries TRBV3-1 (or the pseudogene TRBV3-2) and TRBJ1-3; possibly TRBD1 for D (5 bases). V lost 2 bases to trimming and J lost 0 bases, with 17 bases between them. CDR3 size: 18 residues. Germline CDR1 reads LGHDT; CDR2 reads YNNKEL (reference sequence).

The gene calls are TRBV2 and TRBJ1-2; TRBD1 aligns across 7 bases. CDR3 length equals 17 residues. The germline V gene has CDR1 SNHLY and CDR2 FYNNEI. Trimming took 7 bases from V and 1 from J; bases not matched to a gene: 15. The CDR3 sequence is CASTLIPGTAFNYGYTF. Written as DNA, the CDR3 is TGTGCCAGCACCCTAATCCCCGGGACAGCGTTTAACTATGGCTACACCTTC.

This clone was found once. This chain connects TRBV7-9 to TRBJ1-1; no clear D. Trimming removed 2 bases from V and 8 bases from J, with 15 bases in between. The CDR3 length is 14 residues. Germline loops: CDR1 SEHNR, CDR2 FQNEAQ (reference sequence). The CDR3: CASSLSHSPGEAFF. The DNA of the CDR3 is TGTGCCAGCAGCTTATCCCACTCTCCAGGAGAAGCTTTCTTT.

This sequence joins TRBV5-1 and TRBJ1-1; TRBD1 is a possible D gene (6 bases). The CDR3 contains 16 residues. V dropped 1 base and J dropped 1 base, with 14 bases sitting between them. CDR1 is SGHRS and CDR2 is YFSETQ in the germline V gene. CDR3 nucleotide sequence: TGCGCCAGCAGCTTGATTTCCGGACAGTCGAACACTGAAGCTTTCTTT. Translation: CASSLISGQSNTEAFF.

The chain couples TRBV5-1 to TRBJ1-1; weak D call: TRBD1 (5 bases). The V and J ends lost 7 bases and 1 base respectively, with 14 bases between them. Germline V lookup: CDR1 SGHRS, CDR2 YFSETQ. This CDR3 region has 14 residues. CDR3 residues: CASSRGSKNTEAFF. As DNA, the CDR3 is TGCGCCAGCTCACGGGGGTCAAAGAACACTGAAGCTTTCTTT. The complete variable domain, with remaining parts taken from reference TRBV5-1 and TRBJ1-1, reads KAGVTQTPRYLIKTRGQQVTLSCSPISGHRSVSWYQQTPGQGLQFLFEYFSETQRNKGNFPGRFSGRQFSNSRSEMNVSTLELGDSALYLCASSRGSKNTEAFFGQGTRLTVV.

This clone was seen once. The J gene is TRBJ1-2, the V gene TRBV28; tentative D call: TRBD1 (5 bases). This CDR3 has 16 amino acids. The V and J ends lost 7 bases and 0 bases respectively, with 18 bases between them. The germline gives CDR1 MDHEN, CDR2 SYDVKM. CDR3 protein: CASKAGGALANYGYTF. The CDR3 DNA is TGTGCCAGCAAAGCGGGGGGAGCCCTAGCTAACTATGGCTACACCTTC.

The genes are TRBV18 and TRBJ1-5, with D perhaps TRBD1 (6 bases). The CDR3 contains 15 residues. From germline, CDR1 is KGHSH and CDR2 LQKENI. The V end was cut by 2 bases, the J end by 1 base, with 9 bases between. The CDR3 sequence is CASSPIQGSNQPQHF. Here the CDR3 DNA reads TGTGCCAGCTCACCAATACAGGGAAGCAATCAGCCCCAGCATTTT.

The V gene is TRBV6-5, the J gene TRBJ1-2; the D is unclear. With 6 bases removed from V and 0 bases from J, the gap between germline ends came to 11 bases. The germline CDR1 and CDR2 sequences are MNHEY and SVGAGI. The CDR3 is 14 residues long. In DNA, the CDR3 is TGTGCCAGCAGCCACCACAAAACTAACTATGGCTACACCTTC. Translation gives CASSHHKTNYGYTF.

The CDR3 DNA reads TGTGCCAGCAGCCAAGTGAGGCCTACAGGGAAACGAGGCTATGGCTACACCTTC. Encoded protein: CASSQVRPTGKRGYGYTF. The V and J genes are TRBV14 and TRBJ1-2; the D gene is possibly TRBD1 (6 bases). The V end lost 1 base, the J end lost 4 bases, and 22 bases lay between the germline ends. Germline loops: CDR1 SGHDN, CDR2 FVKESK. The CDR3 covers 18 residues.

The rearrangement links TRBV23-1 to TRBJ1-2; TRBD1 matches at 7 bases. TRBV23-1 is labeled an ORF, and its function is uncertain. CDR3 length: 14 residues. Germline trimming cut 3 bases from V and 5 bases from J; bases unmatched to any gene: 6. This chain's CDR3 is CASSHPTGTYGYTF. The CDR3 nucleotides read TGCGCCAGCAGTCACCCGACAGGGACTTATGGCTACACCTTC.

The chain employs TRBV11-2 and TRBJ1-2; 7 bases fit TRBD1. This CDR3 is 13 amino acids long. Germline assignment: CDR1 SGHAT and CDR2 FQNNGV. Trimming removed 5 bases from V and 8 bases from J; junction bases left unmatched: 8. CDR3 region: CASSPTRQGGYTF. In DNA, the CDR3 is TGTGCCAGCAGCCCGACGCGACAGGGAGGCTACACCTTC.

CDR3 in DNA: TGTGCCAGCAGTTACGGGGGGGCTTGGAGCTATGGCTACACCTTC. Its protein product is CASSYGGAWSYGYTF. The chain couples TRBV6-2 or TRBV6-3 to TRBJ1-2; D is possibly TRBD1 (6 bases). Germline V gene sequence: CDR1 MNHEY, CDR2 SVGEGT. This CDR3 is 15 amino acids long. V was trimmed by 2 bases and J by 4 bases, leaving 14 bases between them.

The chain carries TRBV7-2 and TRBJ1-5; 8 nucleotides line up with TRBD1. Losses at the gene ends were 4 bases for V and 5 bases for J; bases not matched to a gene: 16. Per germline, CDR1 SGHTA and CDR2 FQGNSA. The CDR3 totals 18 residues. The CDR3 coding sequence is TGTGCCAGCAGCTCTCACGGGACAGGTAGATTAATCGATCAGCCCCAGCATTTT. This encodes CASSSHGTGRLIDQPQHF.

The rearrangement uses TRBV19 and TRBJ1-2, with 10 positions matching TRBD1. CDR3 length: 17 amino acids. The junction had 11 bases not matched to a gene; V was cut back by 5 bases and J by 2 bases. Germline V gene data show CDR1 as LNHDA and CDR2 as SQIVND (reference sequence). CDR3 sequence reads: CASSPVRLGQGNYGYTF. In DNA form, the CDR3 reads TGTGCCAGTAGTCCGGTTCGGTTGGGACAGGGGAACTATGGCTACACCTTC.

V usage is TRBV20-1 and J usage is TRBJ1-2; TRBD1 aligns across 8 bases. Trimming took 3 bases from V and 5 from J; bases not matched to a gene: 11. The CDR3 runs to 15 residues. Per germline, CDR1 DFQATT and CDR2 SNEGSKA (reference sequence). CDR3 in amino acids: CSASEGAGGLYGYTF. In nucleotides, the CDR3 is TGCAGTGCTAGTGAAGGGGCAGGGGGCTTGTATGGCTACACCTTC.

The chain carries TRBV27 and TRBJ2-7; TRBD1 might be the D (6 bases). The V end was cut by 0 bases, the J end by 5 bases, with 11 bases between. This CDR3 comprises 14 residues. Per germline, CDR1 MNHEY and CDR2 SMNVEV (reference sequence). The CDR3 reads CASSLSTGTHEQYF. As DNA, the CDR3 is TGTGCCAGCAGTTTATCGACAGGAACCCACGAGCAGTACTTC.

The rearrangement uses TRBV4-3 and TRBJ2-5; TRBD2 matches at 8 bases. The CDR3 contains 16 residues. The V segment lost 1 base and the J segment 4 bases; nucleotides outside the gene matches: 8. In germline, CDR1 is LGHNA, CDR2 YSLEER. The chain's CDR3 is CASSQGIAGGIETQYF. The CDR3 DNA follows: TGCGCCAGCAGCCAAGGAATTGCGGGGGGTATAGAGACCCAGTACTTC.

The chain recombines TRBV27 with TRBJ2-5; D may be TRBD1 (6 bases). The CDR3 loop spans 17 amino acids. Germline loops: CDR1 MNHEY, CDR2 SMNVEV (reference sequence). The V and J ends lost 0 bases and 2 bases respectively, with 16 bases between them. The CDR3 DNA is TGTGCCAGCAGTTTATCGGGTAGGGGGACAACTCAAGAGACCCAGTACTTC. It is translated as CASSLSGRGTTQETQYF.

The CDR3 spells CASSLVGGGMNTEAFF. The CDR3 nucleotides are TGTGCCAGCAGCTTGGTGGGGGGGGGAATGAACACTGAAGCTTTCTTT. The chain links TRBV5-4 to TRBJ1-1, with a weak D call TRBD1 (5 bases). The CDR3 has 16 residues. V was shortened by 0 bases and J by 0 bases, with 12 bases between the two germline ends. Per germline, CDR1 SGHNT and CDR2 YYREEE (reference sequence).

The genes are TRBV7-3 and TRBJ2-1; D is uncertain. V dropped 5 bases and J dropped 5 bases, with 10 bases sitting between them. This CDR3 contains 13 residues. Germline-derived CDR1 and CDR2 are SGHTA and FQGTGA. The CDR3 DNA reads as TGTGCCAGCAGCCCCCATCGGGACAATGAGCAGTTCTTC. Amino acid sequence: CASSPHRDNEQFF.

The chain recombines TRBV5-5 with TRBJ2-7; 9 bases align to TRBD1. Per germline, CDR1 SGHKS and CDR2 YYEKEE (reference sequence). This CDR3 is 15 amino acids long. The trim removed 0 bases at V and 3 bases at J, leaving 4 bases unmatched. The CDR3 DNA is TGTGCCAGCAGCTTGGCGGGACAGGGATTCTACGAGCAGTACTTC. Protein sequence: CASSLAGQGFYEQYF.

Written as DNA, the CDR3 is TGTGCCAGCAGCTTAACGGGCGGGCAGGGGGCGGAGGAGGCTTTCTTT. It encodes CASSLTGGQGAEEAFF. The J gene is TRBJ1-1, the V gene TRBV7-3, with 8 positions matching TRBD1. Trimming at V came to 0 bases and at J to 11 bases, leaving 14 bases not matched to a gene. The CDR3 sequence is 16 residues long. The V gene's germline CDR1 is SGHTA and CDR2 FQGTGA.

The V gene is TRBV5-4, the J gene TRBJ1-2; D gene ambiguous. CDR1 and CDR2 from the germline V gene are SGHNT and YYREEE (reference sequence). The CDR3 loop spans 13 amino acids. Trimming took 0 bases from V and 8 from J, leaving 11 bases between them. In nucleotides, the CDR3 is TGTGCCAGCAGCTTGGAACCCTCGGGGGGCTACACCTTC. Translated: CASSLEPSGGYTF. Full variable domain (missing parts from reference TRBV5-4 and TRBJ1-2): ETGVTQSPTHLIKTRGQQVTLRCSSQSGHNTVSWYQQALGQGPQFIFQYYREEENGRGNFPPRFSGLQFPNYSSELNVNALELDDSALYLCASSLEPSGGYTFGSGTRLTVV.

A single count supports this clone. V gene TRBV27 combines with J gene TRBJ2-3, with D uncertain. Trimming took 6 bases from V and 4 from J, leaving 11 bases between them. The germline V gene encodes CDR1 MNHEY and CDR2 SMNVEV (reference sequence). The CDR3 contains 13 residues. The CDR3 DNA reads TGTGCCAGCAGCAGGATTAACTCAGATACGCAGTATTTT. The encoded protein is CASSRINSDTQYF.

The V gene is TRBV11-3, the J gene TRBJ2-3, with TRBD2 matching 9 bases. CDR3 length equals 15 residues. Germline trimming cut 1 base from V and 1 base from J; bases unmatched to any gene: 0. Germline values: CDR1 SGHNT, CDR2 YENEEA. As DNA, the CDR3 is TGTGCCAGCAGCTTAGGGACTAGCGGCACAGATACGCAGTATTTT. It codes for CASSLGTSGTDTQYF. Together with reference TRBV11-3 and TRBJ2-3, the CDR3 gives the full variable domain: EAGVVQSPRYKIIEKKQPVAFWCNPISGHNTLYWYLQNLGQGPELLIRYENEEAVDDSQLPKDRFSAERLKGVDSTLKIQPAELGDSAVYLCASSLGTSGTDTQYFGPGTRLTVL.

The rearrangement joins TRBV7-2 to TRBJ2-3; weak D call: TRBD2 (6 bases). This CDR3 region has 15 residues. With 2 bases removed from V and 2 bases from J, the gap between germline ends came to 11 bases. Germline loops: CDR1 SGHTA, CDR2 FQGNSA. The CDR3 coding sequence is TGTGCCAGCAGCTTAACTGGACTATCCACAGATACGCAGTATTTT. Translation gives CASSLTGLSTDTQYF.

The chain combines TRBV7-3 with TRBJ1-2; weak D call: TRBD1 (5 bases). From germline, CDR1 is SGHTA and CDR2 FQGTGA. Trimming cost V 0 bases and J 6 bases, with 11 bases left between them. This CDR3 region has 14 residues. The CDR3 sequence is CASSLTGRMDGYTF. The CDR3 nucleotides read TGTGCCAGCAGCTTAACGGGGCGGATGGATGGCTACACCTTC.

The chain joins TRBV7-3 to TRBJ2-5; a possible D gene is TRBD1 (5 bases). Deletions cut 0 bases from V and 2 bases from J, with 10 bases between. The germline V gene encodes CDR1 SGHTA and CDR2 FQGTGA. The CDR3 has 15 amino acids. In DNA form, the CDR3 reads TGTGCCAGCAGCTTAACCGGACAAAGTCAAGAGACCCAGTACTTC. This sequence encodes CASSLTGQSQETQYF.

In DNA form, the CDR3 reads TGTGCCAGCAGCATTTCACCCCCAGGGGGCTACACCTTC. Residues: CASSISPPGGYTF. The V and J genes are TRBV5-5 and TRBJ1-2; D might be TRBD1 (5 bases). The CDR3 runs 13 residues. Germline V gene data show CDR1 as SGHKS and CDR2 as YYEKEE (reference sequence). Trimming cost V 4 bases and J 8 bases, with 15 bases left between them.

The chain carries TRBV4-2 and TRBJ2-5, with D perhaps matching TRBD2 (5 bases). V lost 2 bases, J lost 2 bases, and 12 bases lay in between. This CDR3 has 15 residues. The germline V gene encodes CDR1 LGHNA and CDR2 YNFKEQ. CDR3 protein: CASSQLQRVQETQYF. The CDR3 DNA reads as TGTGCCAGCAGCCAATTGCAGAGGGTTCAAGAGACCCAGTACTTC.

About this clone: The identical CDR3 is also encoded by other nucleotide sequences in the sample. CDR3 nucleotide sequence: TGTGCCAGTAGACCGGGACAGAATAATTCACCCCTCCACTTT. Protein sequence: CASRPGQNNSPLHF. V and J are TRBV19 and TRBJ1-6, with 7 bases lining up with TRBD1. The CDR3 spans 14 residues. V shed 6 bases and J 5 bases; nucleotides not matched to a gene: 4. The germline CDR1 and CDR2 sequences are LNHDA and SQIVND (reference sequence).

This rearrangement joins TRBV5-1 to TRBJ1-4; 7 bases are a match to TRBD1. The CDR3 runs 16 residues. The germline gives CDR1 SGHRS, CDR2 YFSETQ. The J segment lost 0 bases and the V segment lost 4 bases, leaving 6 bases of the junction unmatched. CDR3 DNA sequence: TGCGCCAGCAGCCGATTCCAGGGGGCAACTAATGAAAAACTGTTTTTT. Translation: CASSRFQGATNEKLFF.